This T cell receptor (beta chain) was recorded in a study of response to subunit inactivated influenza vaccine. Findings of the study overall: Authors suggested few new T cells are recruited by each seasonal influenza vaccination.

A note on this clonotype: Its antigen is not identified.

MiXCR, applied by TCRdb to the RT-PCR reads, yields one record per CDR3 protein. The sample contains under 950,000 distinct CDR3 sequences, around 20% of which appear only once. The CDR3 runs to 17 residues. V trimming: 6 bases; J trimming: 5 bases; junction bases outside the gene matches: 14. In germline, CDR1 is SEHNR, CDR2 FQNEAQ (reference sequence). The rearrangement joins TRBV7-9 to TRBJ2-1, with 9 bases aligning to TRBD1. The receptor was derived from a man aged 45-60 years who received an inactivated influenza vaccine. This specimen was PBMCs from blood, taken more than 4 days after vaccination. In nucleotides, the CDR3 is TGTGCCAGCAGACCGAGGGGGACAGGGCGGGAACACAATGAGCAGTTCTTC. This translates into CASRPRGTGREHNEQFF.